This T cell receptor beta chain originates from a study of blood T cells in healthy people across ages. In the study overall: When template switching was applied, about one barcoded beta molecule was captured per two T cells.

PBMCs, at least 6 million per sample, were isolated. It was with a sample-barcoded 5' primer and a J-beta primer mix that a second PCR of about 6 to 12 cycles was run. Every single cDNA molecule received a tag from a template-switch adaptor with 12 random nucleotides. TCRdb reanalysed the 5' RACE reads using MiXCR and keeps one entry per CDR3 protein. The sample yields 650,000 to 800,000 distinct CDR3 sequences, about 42% seen once. This receptor was obtained from a man aged 55 to 70 in good health. The material sequenced was blood.

The CDR3 sequence: CASSLSHRLAGEVQYF. The CDR3 DNA reads as TGTGCCAGCAGCTTGTCTCATAGACTAGCGGGAGAAGTGCAGTATTTT. The genes are TRBV5-5 and TRBJ2-3; 12 bases line up with TRBD2. V was pared by 1 base and J by 11 bases, with 11 bases of the junction left unmatched. Germline V lookup: CDR1 SGHKS, CDR2 YYEKEE (reference sequence). This CDR3 has 16 amino acids.